This T cell receptor (beta chain) was identified during a study of immune cell composition in non-small cell lung cancer. Study outcomes and limitations: Clones >0.5% enriched in tumour were rarer in adenocarcinoma (roughly 35%) than squamous (roughly 75%).

By share, this clone ranks as large (0.1 to 1%). Its antigen is unidentified. Libraries were prepared by immunoSEQ multiplex PCR; TCRdb keeps only in-frame clonotypes and omits some of them. The data contain approximately 3,000 clones, around 81% of them singletons. This sample also appeared in a second study, on CD4 T cells in lung cancer.

The TCR sequence derives from a human donor with non-small cell lung cancer. Sequenced: lung tumor tissue.

The CDR3 loop reads CASRYRGDNQPQHF. CDR3 DNA: TGTGCCAGCAGATACAGGGGTGATAATCAGCCCCAGCATTTT. The chain employs TRBV6-5 and TRBJ1-5, with TRBD1 matching 7 bases. J gave up 4 bases and V 6 bases, and 6 bases lay outside the gene matches. The germline gives CDR1 MNHEY, CDR2 SVGAGI. CDR3 length: 14 residues.